The entry below gives a single T cell receptor beta chain sequence along with its context. What it binds is not known. In the sorted-subset replicate PCRs, around 0.2 ug DNA, 29,000 or so T cell genomes, was used. The table came from immunoSEQ multiplex PCR; TCRdb's copy has only in-frame clones and leaves some out. The sample lists around 940,000 clones, 60% to 85% seen once, with over 1.3% in the top ten. This specimen belongs to a study of shared clonotypes between healthy human individuals. Study outcomes and limitations: In this cohort, only blood was sampled, and tissue repertoires likely differ.

Sequencing was carried out using memory CD4+ T cells sorted from blood. Subset of the sample: CD45RA-negative fraction. This clonotype was obtained from a man younger than 30 in good health.

CDR3 region: CASSQGRGPNEKLFF. CDR3 DNA: TGTGCCAGCAGCCAAGGAAGGGGGCCTAATGAAAAACTGTTTTTT. V and J are TRBV13 and TRBJ1-4, with 7 nucleotides matching TRBD1. V gave up 5 bases and J gave up 3 bases; unmatched junction bases: 6. Germline V gives CDR1 PRHDT, CDR2 FYEKMQ (reference sequence). The CDR3 is 15 residues long.